One sample yielded the 20 T cell receptor beta chains listed below, sequenced in a study of T cells in Graves' hyperthyroidism and ophthalmopathy (dated by TCRdb to the late 2010s). The library was prepared using multiplex PCR. Instrument used: Illumina HiSeq 2000. The TCR beta CDR3 regions were amplified from RNA transcripts. A first-round RT-PCR of the TCR CDR3 used the HTBI primer set with the Qiagen OneStep RT-PCR kit. TCRdb trimmed the raw reads at Q25, called clones with MiXCR and kept productive beta chains. CDR3 protein duplicates are merged, each entry listing the most common genes and DNA. Counted in this sample were 250,000 to 300,000 distinct CDR3 sequences; roughly 15% of them appeared once. The ten biggest clones cover roughly 7.9% of the sample. The sample consisted of blood. All receptors derive from a middle-aged woman with Graves' hyperthyroidism.

The J gene is TRBJ2-1, the V gene TRBV7-9, with TRBD2 matching over 7 bases. Germline V gene lookup returns CDR1 SEHNR and CDR2 FQNEAQ (reference sequence). This CDR3 region has 15 residues. Losses at the gene ends were 5 bases for V and 7 bases for J; bases not matched to a gene: 11. In DNA, the CDR3 is TGTGCCAGCAGCCAGACTAGCTGGGAGTCGAATGAGCAGTTCTTC. This gives the protein CASSQTSWESNEQFF.

This clonotype was seen many times. V gene TRBV20-1 combines with J gene TRBJ2-3; 11 bases fit TRBD2. Germline values: CDR1 DFQATT, CDR2 SNEGSKA (reference sequence). The CDR3 has 14 amino acids. The V gene end was trimmed by 5 bases and the J gene end by 1 base; junction bases not matched to a gene: 2. DNA of the CDR3: TGCAGTGCTGGGGGACTAGCGGGCACAGATACGCAGTATTTT. Its protein product is CSAGGLAGTDTQYF.

This clonotype came up many times. V usage is TRBV10-3 and J usage is TRBJ1-6; perhaps TRBD1 as D (6 bases). The germline CDR1 and CDR2 sequences are ENHRY and SYGVKD. The ends were cut back, 2 bases at V and 10 bases at J, with 15 bases in the middle. CDR3 length: 15 amino acids. CDR3 loop: CAISESNEGGSPLHF. The CDR3 nucleotides are TGTGCCATCAGTGAGAGCAACGAGGGGGGATCACCCCTCCACTTT.

At least ten counts were recorded for this clonotype. This chain connects TRBV20-1 to TRBJ1-2; 7 bases match TRBD1. The CDR3 is 13 amino acids. The germline CDR1 and CDR2 sequences are DFQATT and SNEGSKA (reference sequence). The trim removed 4 bases at V and 4 bases at J, leaving 6 bases unmatched. CDR3 in DNA: TGCAGTGCTATTCCCGGGACAGCCTATGGCTACACCTTC. Translated, it gives CSAIPGTAYGYTF.

This clonotype occurred many times. The V and J genes are TRBV12-3 or TRBV12-4 and TRBJ1-1; TRBD1 is a possible D gene (5 bases). The CDR3 extends over 16 amino acids. The V end lost 0 bases, the J end lost 1 base, and 12 bases lay between the germline ends. CDR3 DNA sequence: TGTGCCAGCAGTTTAGCCCGGGTCGGGGGGAACACTGAAGCTTTCTTT. Encoded protein: CASSLARVGGNTEAFF.

The chain combines TRBV6-2 or TRBV6-3 with TRBJ1-2; tentatively, D is TRBD1 (5 bases). Trimming left V 6 bases short and J 4 bases short, with 12 bases between. Germline-derived CDR1 and CDR2 are MNHEY and SVGEGT. The length of the CDR3 is 13 residues. CDR3 region: CASSGTSSYGYTF. Written as DNA, the CDR3 is TGTGCCAGCAGCGGGACGTCAAGCTATGGCTACACCTTC.

This chain joins TRBV7-9 and TRBJ2-3; D gene uncertain. The CDR3 is 14 amino acids. The ends were cut back, 3 bases at V and 7 bases at J, with 14 bases in the middle. From germline, CDR1 is SEHNR and CDR2 FQNEAQ (reference sequence). CDR3 sequence (DNA): TGTGCCAGCAGCTTTCTGGATGCTGGGAATACGCAGTATTTT. It is translated as CASSFLDAGNTQYF.

This clonotype was seen ten or more times. CDR3 DNA sequence: TGTGCCAGCAGCGTATCCGCCGATACGCAGTATTTT. Translated, it gives CASSVSADTQYF. The chain carries TRBV6-1 and TRBJ2-3; D gene unclear. The V end was cut by 6 bases, the J end by 6 bases, with 10 bases between. This CDR3 comprises 12 residues. The V gene's germline CDR1 is MNHNS and CDR2 SASEGT.

This clonotype was detected ten times or more. V and J are TRBV6-2 or TRBV6-3 and TRBJ1-2; D is undetermined. The CDR3 extends over 13 amino acids. Germline assignment: CDR1 MNHEY and CDR2 SVGEGT. Trimming took off 3 bases at V and 0 bases at J, with 5 bases between the two ends. The CDR3 DNA follows: TGTGCCAGCAGTTATGACTCTAACTATGGCTACACCTTC. This translates into CASSYDSNYGYTF.

The chain recombines TRBV24-1 with TRBJ2-1; D possibly corresponds to TRBD1 (6 bases). Germline assignment: CDR1 KGHDR and CDR2 SFDVKD. This CDR3 has 12 amino acids. V lost 9 bases to trimming and J lost 9 bases, with 14 bases between them. The CDR3 DNA reads TGTGCCACCGGCGTCCAGGGGCCTGAGCAGTTCTTC. It specifies CATGVQGPEQFF.

This clonotype was detected a few times. This sequence joins TRBV5-1 and TRBJ2-2; 7 nucleotides match TRBD1. The V gene's germline CDR1 is SGHRS and CDR2 YFSETQ. Losses at the gene ends were 0 bases for V and 0 bases for J; bases not matched to a gene: 5. The CDR3 sequence is 17 residues long. As DNA, the CDR3 is TGCGCCAGCAGCTTGGCCCCGGGACAGCCGAACACCGGGGAGCTGTTTTTT. Residues: CASSLAPGQPNTGELFF.

This clonotype has at least ten counts. V and J are TRBV6-1 and TRBJ1-4; D ambiguous. V was shortened by 7 bases and J by 0 bases, with 9 bases between the two germline ends. Looked up from germline, CDR1 is MNHNS and CDR2 is SASEGT. CDR3 size: 14 residues. CDR3 DNA: TGTGCCAGCATCGACGGTACAACTAATGAAAAACTGTTTTTT. This codes for CASIDGTTNEKLFF.

This clonotype occurred many times. V usage is TRBV20-1 and J usage is TRBJ2-5; D remains ambiguous. Germline CDR1 DFQATT, CDR2 SNEGSKA (reference sequence). V was clipped by 5 bases and J by 4 bases, with 14 bases between them. This CDR3 has 13 residues. The CDR3 reads CSAGIRTGETQYF. Written as DNA, the CDR3 is TGCAGTGCTGGAATAAGGACCGGAGAGACCCAGTACTTC.

In its sample, this clonotype was seen many times. V gene TRBV7-8 combines with J gene TRBJ2-3, with D hard to call. The CDR3 spans 14 residues. The V end was cut by 0 bases, the J end by 4 bases, with 8 bases between. Germline V gives CDR1 SGHVS, CDR2 FQNEAQ. The CDR3 nucleotides read TGTGCCAGCAGCTTAGCCCGGCACGCAGATACGCAGTATTTT. Its protein is CASSLARHADTQYF.

The chain joins TRBV20-1 to TRBJ1-2, with 10 bases identical to TRBD1. Germline CDR1 reads DFQATT; CDR2 reads SNEGSKA (reference sequence). V trimming: 4 bases; J trimming: 4 bases; junction bases outside the gene matches: 6. The CDR3 covers 14 residues. CDR3 protein: CSAIRQGASYGYTF. In nucleotides, the CDR3 is TGCAGTGCTATCCGACAGGGGGCTAGCTATGGCTACACCTTC.

As regards this clonotype: A clone one base away is much larger, so this may be a read error. This chain links TRBV6-1 with TRBJ1-5, with TRBD1 matching over 8 bases. V shed 7 bases, J shed 15 bases, and the junction held 11 bases outside the gene matches. CDR1 is MNHNS, CDR2 SASEGT, per germline. CDR3 length: 12 residues. CDR3 sequence (DNA): TGTGCCAGCAACGCTGACAGGGGCGCCAGGCATTTT. It codes for CASNADRGARHF.

The V call is TRBV6-1, the J call TRBJ1-5; 9 bases fit TRBD1. The trim removed 2 bases at V and 9 bases at J, leaving 5 bases unmatched. The CDR3 has 14 residues. CDR1 and CDR2 (germline): MNHNS, SASEGT. CDR3 loop: CASSERTGVMPQHF. Here the CDR3 DNA reads TGTGCCAGCAGTGAACGGACAGGGGTAATGCCCCAGCATTTT.

This clonotype was counted at least ten times. The gene calls are TRBV12-3 or TRBV12-4 and TRBJ2-7; 7 bases line up with TRBD1. Trimming removed 6 bases from V and 0 bases from J; junction bases left unmatched: 14. The CDR3 runs to 17 residues. In DNA, the CDR3 is TGTGCCAGCAGCTACCACCTCTGGGACAGAGTCTCCTACGAGCAGTACTTC. It yields the protein CASSYHLWDRVSYEQYF.

In its sample, this clonotype was seen many times. Mismatch with germline at one junction end may stem from a read error. The chain joins TRBV28 to TRBJ2-5, with 7 bases that match TRBD1. Germline CDR1 reads MDHEN; CDR2 reads SYDVKM. This CDR3 has 10 residues. The CDR3 loop is CASSSGQINF. CDR3 bases: TGTGCCAGCAGCTCGGGACAGATTAACTTC.

This clonotype has a count of ten or more. The V call is TRBV2, the J call TRBJ2-5, with 7 nucleotides matching TRBD2. The germline gives CDR1 SNHLY, CDR2 FYNNEI. V trimming: 6 bases; J trimming: 3 bases; junction bases outside the gene matches: 7. The CDR3 consists of 14 residues. Written as DNA, the CDR3 is TGTGCCAGCAGAACCGGGACTACAAAAGAGACCCAGTACTTC. It encodes CASRTGTTKETQYF.